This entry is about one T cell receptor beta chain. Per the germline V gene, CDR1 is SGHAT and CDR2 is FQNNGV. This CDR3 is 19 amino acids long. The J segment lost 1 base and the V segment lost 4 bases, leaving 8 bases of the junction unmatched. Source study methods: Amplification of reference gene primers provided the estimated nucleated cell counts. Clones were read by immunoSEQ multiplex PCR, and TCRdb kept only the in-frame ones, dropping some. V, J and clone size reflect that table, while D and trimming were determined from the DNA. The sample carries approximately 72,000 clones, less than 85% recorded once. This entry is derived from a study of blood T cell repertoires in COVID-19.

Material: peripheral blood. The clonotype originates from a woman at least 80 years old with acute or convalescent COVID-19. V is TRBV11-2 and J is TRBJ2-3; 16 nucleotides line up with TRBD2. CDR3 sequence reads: CASSSPGLAGGGGTDTQYF. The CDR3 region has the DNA TGTGCCAGCAGCTCGCCGGGACTAGCGGGAGGGGGGGGCACAGATACGCAGTATTTT.